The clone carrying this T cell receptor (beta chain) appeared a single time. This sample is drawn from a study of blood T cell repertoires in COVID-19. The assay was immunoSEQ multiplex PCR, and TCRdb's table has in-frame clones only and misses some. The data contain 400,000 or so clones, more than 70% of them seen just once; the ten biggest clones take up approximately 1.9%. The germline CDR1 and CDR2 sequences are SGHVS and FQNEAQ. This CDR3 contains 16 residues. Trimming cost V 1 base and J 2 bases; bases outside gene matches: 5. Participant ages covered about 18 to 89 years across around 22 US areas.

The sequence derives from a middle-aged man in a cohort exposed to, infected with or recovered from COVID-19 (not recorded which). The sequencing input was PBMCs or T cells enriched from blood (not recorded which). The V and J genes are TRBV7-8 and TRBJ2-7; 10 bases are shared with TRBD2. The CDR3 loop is CASSLVVAGGPYEQYF. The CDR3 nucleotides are TGTGCCAGCAGCTTAGTTGTAGCGGGAGGCCCCTACGAGCAGTACTTC.